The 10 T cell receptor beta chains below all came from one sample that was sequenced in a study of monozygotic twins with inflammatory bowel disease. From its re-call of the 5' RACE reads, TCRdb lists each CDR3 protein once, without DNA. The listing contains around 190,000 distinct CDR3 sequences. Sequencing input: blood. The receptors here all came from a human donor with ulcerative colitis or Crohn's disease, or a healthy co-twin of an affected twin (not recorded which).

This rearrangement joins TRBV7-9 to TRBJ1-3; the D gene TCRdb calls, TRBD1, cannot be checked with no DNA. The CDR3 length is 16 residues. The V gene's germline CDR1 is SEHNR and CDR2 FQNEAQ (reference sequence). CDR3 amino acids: CASSLLRGRSGNTIYF.

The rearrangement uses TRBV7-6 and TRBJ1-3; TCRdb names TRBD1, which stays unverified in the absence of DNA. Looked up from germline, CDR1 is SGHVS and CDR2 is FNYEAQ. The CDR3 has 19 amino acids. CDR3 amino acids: CASSPRQGTTQLPGNTIYF.

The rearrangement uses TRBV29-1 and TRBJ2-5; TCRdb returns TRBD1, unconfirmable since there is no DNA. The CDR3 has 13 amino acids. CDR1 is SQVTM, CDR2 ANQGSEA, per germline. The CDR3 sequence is CSVVGGRFETQYF. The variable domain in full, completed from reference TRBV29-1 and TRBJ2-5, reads SAVISQKPSRDICQRGTSLTIQCQVDSQVTMMFWYRQQPGQSLTLIATANQGSEATYESGFVIDKFPISRPNLTFSTLTVSNMSPEDSSIYLCSVVGGRFETQYFGPGTRLLVL.

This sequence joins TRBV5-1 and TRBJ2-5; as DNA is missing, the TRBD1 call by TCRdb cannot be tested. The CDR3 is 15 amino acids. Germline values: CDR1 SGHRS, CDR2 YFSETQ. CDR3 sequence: CASSGQSRGQETQYF.

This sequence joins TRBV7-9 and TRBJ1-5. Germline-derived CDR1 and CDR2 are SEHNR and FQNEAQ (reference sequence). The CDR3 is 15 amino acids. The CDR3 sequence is CASGLGAEGGQPQHF.

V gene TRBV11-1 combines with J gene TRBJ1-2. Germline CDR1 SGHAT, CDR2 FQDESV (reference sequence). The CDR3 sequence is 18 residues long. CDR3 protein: CASSSSRLQGGLGYGYTF.

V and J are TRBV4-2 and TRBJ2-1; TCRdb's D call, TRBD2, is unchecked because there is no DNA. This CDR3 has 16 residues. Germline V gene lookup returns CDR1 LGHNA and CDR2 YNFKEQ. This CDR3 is CASSQEGSGGYNEQFF.

CDR3 sequence reads: CASSLRTDEQFF. The chain recombines TRBV5-1 with TRBJ2-1. The CDR3 is made up of 12 amino acids. The germline V gene encodes CDR1 SGHRS and CDR2 YFSETQ.

CDR3 residues: CSARVSGANVLTF. V usage is TRBV20-1 and J usage is TRBJ2-6. The CDR3 is 13 amino acids. Germline V lookup: CDR1 DFQATT, CDR2 SNEGSKA (reference sequence).

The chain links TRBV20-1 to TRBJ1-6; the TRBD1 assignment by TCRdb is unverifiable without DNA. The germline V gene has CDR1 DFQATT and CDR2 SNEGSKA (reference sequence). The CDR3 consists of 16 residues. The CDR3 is CSARARTTARDSPLHF.